This T cell receptor beta chain originates from a study of read filtering for tumor transcriptome and immune sequencing. The library was built from approximately 400 ng RNA with molecular barcoded adaptors for alpha/delta and beta/gamma chains. TCRdb re-analysed the reads in MiXCR, keeping a single row per CDR3 protein. The sample gives 30,000 to 45,000 distinct CDR3 sequences, around 15% of which show up once; approximately 6.5% is in the top ten. This clonotype is medium-sized (0.01 to 0.1%) by share. Its antigen is not known. The study, taken as a whole, reports: Single-read clonotypes: about 83% of IR-seq clonotypes (roughly 4% of reads), more than 70% of RNA-seq clonotypes (roughly 49% of reads).

Germline values: CDR1 SGDLS, CDR2 YYNGEE. The CDR3 consists of 13 residues. The V end lost 4 bases, the J end lost 2 bases, and 7 bases lay between the germline ends. The sequence was collected from a donor aged 40 or over with multiple myeloma. Sequenced sample: a population of CD138-negative cells sorted from bone marrow. This chain uses TRBV9 with TRBJ2-1; D possibly uses TRBD1 or TRBD2 (5 bases each). CDR3 region: CASSRDAYNEQFF. The CDR3 coding sequence is TGTGCCAGCAGCAGGGACGCCTACAATGAGCAGTTCTTC.